Presented here are 24 T cell receptor beta chains from one specimen sequenced in a study of response to subunit inactivated influenza vaccine. TCRdb itself ran the RT-PCR reads through MiXCR, one entry per CDR3 protein. Among roughly 710,000 distinct CDR3 sequences listed, approximately 15% were seen once. Sequenced here: PBMCs from blood, sampled about 14 days before vaccination. These receptors came from a man between 45 and 60 years old who received an inactivated influenza vaccine.

This clonotype was detected many times. The chain has TRBV7-9 and TRBJ2-1, with D tentatively TRBD1 or TRBD2 (5 bases each). The CDR3 loop spans 17 amino acids. Germline CDR1 and CDR2: SEHNR and FQNEAQ (reference sequence). The V end was cut by 4 bases, the J end by 1 base, with 17 bases between. The CDR3 bases are TGTGCCAGCAGCTCGCTAGGGGACCCCTTTTCCTACAATGAGCAGTTCTTC. It encodes CASSSLGDPFSYNEQFF.

This clonotype was recorded a few times. V and J are TRBV9 and TRBJ1-4; D ambiguous. CDR1 is SGDLS, CDR2 YYNGEE, per germline. There are 14 residues in the CDR3. Trimming removed 0 bases from V and 5 bases from J, with 8 bases in between. The CDR3 protein is CASSVGLGNEKLFF. DNA for the CDR3: TGTGCCAGCAGCGTAGGACTGGGGAATGAAAAACTGTTTTTT.

There are many counts of this clonotype. The rearrangement joins TRBV7-2 to TRBJ1-5; no firm D call. Trimming took off 1 base at V and 2 bases at J, with 12 bases between the two ends. Germline-derived CDR1 and CDR2 are SGHTA and FQGNSA. The CDR3 has 16 residues. Here the CDR3 reads CASSLGSGKGNQPQHF. The CDR3, as DNA: TGTGCCAGCAGCTTAGGATCGGGTAAAGGCAATCAGCCCCAGCATTTT.

This rearrangement joins TRBV5-1 to TRBJ2-7, with TRBD1 matching 11 bases. Germline values: CDR1 SGHRS, CDR2 YFSETQ. The CDR3 loop spans 16 amino acids. After removal of 4 bases from V and 2 bases from J, the junction contained 8 bases not matched to a gene. This chain's CDR3 is CASSHQSGQGAYEQYF. In nucleotides, the CDR3 is TGCGCCAGCAGCCACCAGTCGGGACAGGGGGCCTACGAGCAGTACTTC.

The rearrangement uses TRBV9 and TRBJ2-1, with 12 bases lining up with TRBD1. There are 17 residues in the CDR3. The germline CDR1 and CDR2 sequences are SGDLS and YYNGEE. The junction had 8 bases not matched to a gene; V was cut back by 0 bases and J by 7 bases. CDR3 coding DNA: TGTGCCAGCAGCGTAGCTCCCGGGACAGGGGGCGCGAATGAGCAGTTCTTC. Translating it yields CASSVAPGTGGANEQFF. Looking up the rest from reference TRBV9 and TRBJ2-1 gives the full variable domain: DSGVTQTPKHLITATGQRVTLRCSPRSGDLSVYWYQQSLDQGLQFLIQYYNGEERAKGNILERFSAQQFPDLHSELNLSSLELGDSALYFCASSVAPGTGGANEQFFGPGTRLTVL.

The sample holds many counts of this clonotype. The chain has TRBV7-9 and TRBJ2-5, with 10 positions matching TRBD2. The CDR3 runs 16 residues. Germline V lookup: CDR1 SEHNR, CDR2 FQNEAQ (reference sequence). V lost 5 bases and J lost 4; bases outside the gene matches: 10. The CDR3 protein is CASSARGLAGAETQYF. CDR3 nucleotides: TGTGCCAGCAGCGCTCGCGGGCTAGCGGGAGCAGAGACCCAGTACTTC.

This clonotype has a count of ten or more. V is TRBV12-3 or TRBV12-4 and J is TRBJ1-2, with D hard to call. Trimming took 5 bases from V and 8 from J, leaving 12 bases between them. This CDR3 comprises 12 residues. The CDR3 sequence is CASSPDGLGYTF. The CDR3 DNA is TGTGCCAGCAGTCCGGACGGGTTGGGCTACACCTTC.

This clonotype was detected a few times. The chain employs TRBV7-9 and TRBJ1-5; D uncertain. The CDR3 length is 13 residues. V was cut by 8 bases and J by 0 bases, with 8 bases left in between. Germline-derived CDR1 and CDR2 are SEHNR and FQNEAQ (reference sequence). CDR3 nucleotides: TGTGCCAGCGCCCCGGGTAGCAATCAGCCCCAGCATTTT. Protein sequence: CASAPGSNQPQHF.

This clonotype has at least ten counts. The chain combines TRBV28 with TRBJ2-7, with D possibly being TRBD1 (5 bases). The CDR3 runs 12 residues. The V end was cut by 3 bases, the J end by 4 bases, with 7 bases between. The germline CDR1 and CDR2 sequences are MDHEN and SYDVKM. The CDR3 loop is CASSFRGYEQYF. The CDR3 region has the DNA TGTGCCAGCAGTTTTAGGGGATACGAGCAGTACTTC.

The chain has TRBV5-1 and TRBJ1-2; TRBD1 matches at 8 bases. J lost 3 bases, V lost 4 bases, and 8 bases had no gene match. Germline V gives CDR1 SGHRS, CDR2 YFSETQ. The length of the CDR3 is 15 residues. The CDR3 sequence: CASSIRTGHDYGYTF. In nucleotides, the CDR3 is TGCGCCAGCAGCATTAGGACAGGGCACGACTATGGCTACACCTTC.

This clonotype was seen a handful of times. The V call is TRBV27, the J call TRBJ1-6, with 7 bases that match TRBD1. CDR3 length: 14 amino acids. V lost 5 bases and J lost 8; bases outside the gene matches: 6. Germline lookup yields CDR1 MNHEY and CDR2 SMNVEV (reference sequence). Here the CDR3 reads CASSGGTAYSPLHF. The CDR3 coding sequence is TGTGCCAGCAGTGGCGGGACAGCCTATTCACCCCTCCACTTT.

This clonotype was detected only a few times. The chain carries TRBV29-1 and TRBJ2-1; D call uncertain. Per the germline V gene, CDR1 is SQVTM and CDR2 is ANQGSEA. V was trimmed by 7 bases and J by 7 bases, leaving 17 bases between them. CDR3 length: 13 amino acids. DNA of the CDR3: TGCAGCGCGGCGGCAGTCAATTTAAATGAGCAGTTCTTC. It yields the protein CSAAAVNLNEQFF.

This clonotype was counted ten times or more. This chain links TRBV29-1 with TRBJ2-7, with D tentatively TRBD2 (7 bases). V dropped 1 base and J dropped 2 bases, with 15 bases sitting between them. From germline, CDR1 is SQVTM and CDR2 ANQGSEA. The CDR3 contains 15 residues. The CDR3 loop is CSVEVLGGAAYEQYF. The DNA for the CDR3 is TGCAGCGTTGAAGTCTTAGGGGGGGCCGCCTACGAGCAGTACTTC.

V is TRBV6-2 or TRBV6-3 and J is TRBJ2-7; a possible D gene is TRBD2 (5 bases). The V and J ends lost 6 bases and 3 bases respectively, with 9 bases between them. The CDR3 extends over 12 amino acids. Germline CDR1 reads MNHEY; CDR2 reads SVGEGT. This chain's CDR3 is CASRSSGYEQYF. In DNA form, the CDR3 reads TGTGCCAGCAGATCGAGCGGCTACGAGCAGTACTTC.

The V call is TRBV20-1, the J call TRBJ1-5; D may be TRBD1 (6 bases). Between the trimmed V and J ends, which lost 6 bases and 9 bases, there was a span of 18 bases. Germline V gene data show CDR1 as DFQATT and CDR2 as SNEGSKA (reference sequence). The CDR3 consists of 13 residues. The CDR3 sequence: CSAPGTRGGPQHF. In DNA form, the CDR3 reads TGCAGTGCACCTGGGACACGGGGCGGGCCCCAGCATTTT.

This clonotype appeared a few times. The rearrangement joins TRBV5-1 to TRBJ1-6; 10 positions agree with TRBD1. CDR3 length: 15 amino acids. The J segment lost 7 bases and the V segment lost 5 bases, leaving 6 bases of the junction unmatched. Germline values: CDR1 SGHRS, CDR2 YFSETQ. The CDR3 protein is CASSDRGPTNSPLHF. Written as DNA, the CDR3 is TGCGCCAGCAGTGACAGGGGGCCTACAAATTCACCCCTCCACTTT.

In this sample, this clonotype turned up a few times. The chain carries TRBV27 and TRBJ2-1; a possible D gene is TRBD1 (6 bases). V shed 4 bases and J shed 1 base, with 14 bases lying between them. The CDR3 runs to 16 residues. CDR1 and CDR2 from the germline V gene are MNHEY and SMNVEV (reference sequence). The CDR3 DNA reads as TGTGCCAGCAGTTCACAGGGATTCGGGTCCTACAATGAGCAGTTCTTC. Translating it yields CASSSQGFGSYNEQFF.

The J gene is TRBJ2-5, the V gene TRBV7-2, with a possible D match to TRBD2 (5 bases). This CDR3 region has 15 residues. V was trimmed by 1 base and J by 4 bases, leaving 13 bases between them. Germline assignment: CDR1 SGHTA and CDR2 FQGNSA. For the CDR3, the DNA is TGTGCCAGCAGCTTAGTGGGGAGACGAAGAGAGACCCAGTACTTC. Its protein product is CASSLVGRRRETQYF.

This clonotype was picked up a small number of times. The CDR3 loop is CSARDHTGPMEPQHF. The CDR3 nucleotides read TGCAGTGCTAGAGACCACACGGGTCCTATGGAGCCCCAGCATTTT. This chain connects TRBV20-1 to TRBJ1-5; D unclear. CDR3 length: 15 residues. V lost 0 bases and J 8 bases, leaving 17 bases between the germline ends. The germline V gene has CDR1 DFQATT and CDR2 SNEGSKA (reference sequence).

This clonotype was recorded many times. The CDR3 DNA reads TGTGCCAGCAGCCAATCAGCGGGGATTCAGTACTTC. As protein: CASSQSAGIQYF. The J gene is TRBJ2-4, the V gene TRBV3-1, with 7 bases identical to TRBD2. Trimming at V came to 2 bases and at J to 10 bases, leaving 2 bases not matched to a gene. The germline CDR1 and CDR2 sequences are LGHDT and YNNKEL (reference sequence). This CDR3 spans 12 amino acids. Full variable domain (outside the CDR3, taken from reference TRBV3-1 and TRBJ2-4): DTAVSQTPKYLVTQMGNDKSIKCEQNLGHDTMYWYKQDSKKFLKIMFSYNNKELIINETVPNRFSPKSPDKAHLNLHINSLELGDSAVYFCASSQSAGIQYFGAGTRLSVL.

This clonotype was picked up many times. The chain is built from TRBV7-6 and TRBJ2-1, with D perhaps matching TRBD2 (6 bases). V was trimmed by 5 bases and J by 0 bases, leaving 11 bases between them. The CDR3 extends over 15 amino acids. Germline lookup yields CDR1 SGHVS and CDR2 FNYEAQ. The CDR3 spells CASSPGDSSYNEQFF. DNA for the CDR3: TGTGCCAGCAGCCCGGGAGATAGCTCCTACAATGAGCAGTTCTTC.

This clonotype was detected ten times or more. V is TRBV29-1 and J is TRBJ2-1, with a tentative D call TRBD1 (6 bases). V was cut by 6 bases and J by 3 bases, with 12 bases left in between. The germline gives CDR1 SQVTM, CDR2 ANQGSEA. The CDR3 sequence is 13 residues long. The CDR3 sequence is CSVSGQSYNEQFF. CDR3 sequence (DNA): TGCAGCGTCTCCGGACAGAGCTACAATGAGCAGTTCTTC.

This clonotype was counted many times. The chain recombines TRBV11-2 with TRBJ1-5; D perhaps matches TRBD1 (5 bases). V lost 0 bases and J lost 6, with 12 bases in between. Germline CDR1 reads SGHAT; CDR2 reads FQNNGV. The length of the CDR3 is 15 residues. The CDR3 loop reads CASSLDGAYSQPQHF. In DNA form, the CDR3 reads TGTGCCAGCAGCTTAGATGGGGCCTACAGTCAGCCCCAGCATTTT.

V gene TRBV4-3 combines with J gene TRBJ2-3; D ambiguous. Germline values: CDR1 LGHNA, CDR2 YSLEER. The V end lost 1 base, the J end lost 5 bases, and 13 bases lay between the germline ends. This CDR3 is built from 15 residues. The CDR3 sequence is CASSQGGRAEDTQYF. Here the CDR3 DNA reads TGCGCCAGCAGCCAAGGAGGCCGGGCGGAAGATACGCAGTATTTT.